These 17 T cell receptor beta chains share one sample of origin, sequenced in a study of Ad26.COV2.S vaccination and SARS-CoV-2 variants. The sample's treatment: roughly 19 received Ad26.COV2.S at low or high dose, single or two shots; about 5 received placebo; per-sample allocation not given. Collection of samples fell on day 63 after the first vaccine or placebo injection. Sequencing was performed with immunoSEQ multiplex PCR; in TCRdb, only in-frame clones are kept and a portion is missing. The top ten clones hold about 2.7% of a sample with roughly 500,000 clones, about 88% of them seen once. Here the sequenced sample was peripheral blood, taken in a trial of Ad26.COV2.S vaccine versus placebo. The receptors here all came from a person between 18 and 65 years old who received the Ad26.COV2.S COVID-19 vaccine or a placebo.

The chain has TRBV28 and TRBJ2-7; D remains ambiguous. Germline V CDR1 and CDR2: MDHEN, SYDVKM. The CDR3 has 10 amino acids. V was trimmed by 8 bases and J by 6 bases, leaving 8 bases between them. The CDR3: CASEGPEQYF. The CDR3 coding sequence is TGTGCCAGCGAAGGGCCCGAGCAGTACTTC.

The chain joins TRBV3-1 (or the pseudogene TRBV3-2) to TRBJ1-5; 9 nucleotides agree with TRBD1. The germline V gene encodes CDR1 LGHDT and CDR2 YNNKEL (reference sequence). The CDR3 has 15 residues. Germline trimming cut 3 bases from V and 7 bases from J; bases unmatched to any gene: 7. The CDR3 protein is CASSQGDREYQPQHF. CDR3 DNA: TGTGCCAGCAGCCAGGGGGACAGGGAGTACCAGCCCCAGCATTTT.

This chain joins TRBV10-3 and TRBJ1-1; 7 bases agree with TRBD1. The CDR3 extends over 14 amino acids. The germline gives CDR1 ENHRY, CDR2 SYGVKD. V was pared by 5 bases and J by 0 bases, with 3 bases of the junction left unmatched. CDR3 DNA: TGTGCCATCAGTACCGGGACAGTGAACACTGAAGCTTTCTTT. This codes for CAISTGTVNTEAFF.

V and J are TRBV2 and TRBJ2-5; 8 nucleotides line up with TRBD1. Germline lookup yields CDR1 SNHLY and CDR2 FYNNEI. Trimming cost V 8 bases and J 4 bases; bases outside gene matches: 9. This CDR3 comprises 14 residues. The CDR3 loop is CASSGQGRGETQYF. The CDR3 DNA reads TGTGCCAGCTCTGGACAGGGTCGAGGAGAGACCCAGTACTTC.

This clone was seen only once. The chain carries TRBV5-1 and TRBJ2-1; D possibly corresponds to TRBD1 (6 bases). Trimming shortened V by 4 bases and J by 9 bases, and 14 bases separated the two germline ends. This CDR3 is built from 13 residues. Germline lookup yields CDR1 SGHRS and CDR2 YFSETQ. The CDR3 nucleotides are TGCGCCAGCAGCAAGCAGGGGATCACTGAGCAGTTCTTC. This gives the protein CASSKQGITEQFF. Supplemented by reference TRBV5-1 and TRBJ2-1, the full variable domain reads KAGVTQTPRYLIKTRGQQVTLSCSPISGHRSVSWYQQTPGQGLQFLFEYFSETQRNKGNFPGRFSGRQFSNSRSEMNVSTLELGDSALYLCASSKQGITEQFFGPGTRLTVL.

The table lists this clone with a few counts. V gene TRBV27 combines with J gene TRBJ2-2; D gene ambiguous. Trimming stripped 3 bases from V and 0 bases from J, with 14 bases between. Germline V lookup: CDR1 MNHEY, CDR2 SMNVEV (reference sequence). The CDR3 has 17 residues. CDR3 amino acids: CASSFSVGEANTGELFF. As DNA, the CDR3 is TGTGCCAGCAGTTTTTCTGTCGGCGAGGCGAACACCGGGGAGCTGTTTTTT.

In its sample, this clone was seen many times. The chain joins TRBV28 to TRBJ1-2; D unclear. Germline V gene lookup returns CDR1 MDHEN and CDR2 SYDVKM. The CDR3 runs to 15 residues. V was clipped by 6 bases and J by 4 bases, with 18 bases between them. The CDR3 sequence is CASSLPSGTFYGYTF. The CDR3, as DNA: TGTGCCAGCAGCCTCCCCAGCGGCACTTTCTATGGCTACACCTTC.

This sequence joins TRBV3-1 (or the pseudogene TRBV3-2) and TRBJ2-3, with D tentatively TRBD2 (6 bases). The CDR3 has 11 residues. V lost 5 bases, J lost 11 bases, and 11 bases lay in between. Per germline, CDR1 LGHDT and CDR2 YNNKEL (reference sequence). The CDR3, as DNA: TGTGCCAGCAGCAGAGGGACTCGGCAGTATTTT. This sequence encodes CASSRGTRQYF.

This chain links TRBV7-2 with TRBJ1-3; D ambiguous. The CDR3 is 14 residues long. V lost 1 base and J lost 2, with 6 bases in between. Per germline, CDR1 SGHTA and CDR2 FQGNSA. The CDR3 loop reads CASSLVGTGNTIYF. The CDR3 DNA follows: TGTGCCAGCAGCTTAGTTGGGACTGGAAACACCATATATTTT.

This clone was seen a single time. The chain uses TRBV11-2 and TRBJ2-1; 10 nucleotides match TRBD2. This CDR3 region has 14 residues. Trimming removed 1 base from V and 8 bases from J; junction bases left unmatched: 2. CDR1 SGHAT and CDR2 FQNNGV come from the germline V gene. CDR3 protein: CASSLVSGRHEQFF. DNA of the CDR3: TGTGCCAGCAGCTTAGTTAGCGGGAGGCATGAGCAGTTCTTC.

The rearrangement links TRBV11-2 to TRBJ2-1; 9 bases are shared with TRBD2. The length of the CDR3 is 19 residues. Per germline, CDR1 SGHAT and CDR2 FQNNGV. V gave up 1 base and J gave up 2 bases; unmatched junction bases: 12. DNA of the CDR3: TGTGCCAGCAGCTTAGTAGTGTGGTCTAGCGGGACTACCTACAATGAGCAGTTCTTC. Its protein product is CASSLVVWSSGTTYNEQFF.

This chain links TRBV3-1 (or the pseudogene TRBV3-2) with TRBJ2-1, with 12 bases fitting TRBD2. The germline V gene has CDR1 LGHDT and CDR2 YNNKEL (reference sequence). V trimming: 4 bases; J trimming: 5 bases; junction bases outside the gene matches: 3. The CDR3 runs 15 residues. CDR3 residues: CASSPRTSGNNEQFF. The CDR3 bases are TGTGCCAGCAGCCCCCGGACTAGCGGGAACAATGAGCAGTTCTTC.

V gene TRBV7-2 combines with J gene TRBJ2-3; D remains unclear. This CDR3 spans 13 amino acids. V lost 4 bases to trimming and J lost 6 bases, with 11 bases between them. Germline V lookup: CDR1 SGHTA, CDR2 FQGNSA. CDR3 amino acids: CASSSETGDTQYF. The CDR3 DNA reads as TGTGCCAGCAGCTCCGAGACTGGGGATACGCAGTATTTT.

This clone was seen just once. This chain links TRBV7-2 with TRBJ1-6; 9 bases line up with TRBD1. Germline V CDR1 and CDR2: SGHTA, FQGNSA. This CDR3 has 14 residues. V lost 5 bases, J lost 10 bases, and 6 bases stayed unmatched. CDR3 sequence (DNA): TGTGCCAGCAGCCCAACCGGACAGGGGTCACCCCTCCACTTT. Amino acids: CASSPTGQGSPLHF. Full variable domain (missing parts from reference TRBV7-2 and TRBJ1-6): GAGVSQSPSNKVTEKGKDVELRCDPISGHTALYWYRQSLGQGLEFLIYFQGNSAPDKSGLPSDRFSAERTGGSVSTLTIQRTQQEDSAVYLCASSPTGQGSPLHFGNGTRLTVT.

The chain recombines TRBV5-4 with TRBJ2-2; a possible D gene is TRBD1 (5 bases). Between the trimmed V and J ends, which lost 0 bases and 1 base, there was a span of 13 bases. Germline V CDR1 and CDR2: SGHNT, YYREEE (reference sequence). The CDR3 has 17 residues. The CDR3 DNA follows: TGTGCCAGCAGCTTGGGGTGGGGCAAAAGGAACACCGGGGAGCTGTTTTTT. Translation: CASSLGWGKRNTGELFF. Full variable domain (outside the CDR3, taken from reference TRBV5-4 and TRBJ2-2): ETGVTQSPTHLIKTRGQQVTLRCSSQSGHNTVSWYQQALGQGPQFIFQYYREEENGRGNFPPRFSGLQFPNYSSELNVNALELDDSALYLCASSLGWGKRNTGELFFGEGSRLTVL.

V gene TRBV29-1 combines with J gene TRBJ2-3; D might be TRBD1 (6 bases). Trimming left V 7 bases short and J 3 bases short, with 17 bases between. The CDR3 spans 14 residues. Germline V CDR1 and CDR2: SQVTM, ANQGSEA. The CDR3 loop is CSGARQAGTDTQYF. CDR3 bases: TGCAGCGGAGCGAGACAGGCCGGGACAGATACGCAGTATTTT.

The chain is built from TRBV12-3 or TRBV12-4 and TRBJ2-7; the match to TRBD1 covers 7 bases. V dropped 3 bases and J dropped 9; count of bases not matched to a gene: 8. This CDR3 comprises 13 residues. The CDR3 here is CASSFGQGVVQYF. CDR3 in DNA: TGTGCCAGCAGTTTTGGGCAGGGGGTCGTGCAGTACTTC.